This T cell receptor (beta chain) was profiled in a study of shared clonotypes between healthy human individuals. The study, taken as a whole, reports: Rarefaction gave evidence that sorted-subset sequencing remained incomplete despite large depth.

This CDR3 has 13 amino acids. The germline V gene has CDR1 SGHRS and CDR2 YFSETQ. The V gene lost 0 bases and the J gene lost 3 bases, with 7 bases spanning the gap. The method was immunoSEQ multiplex PCR; TCRdb's version includes in-frame clones alone and lacks a portion of them. This sample has over a million clones, with around 78% found just once. The table lists this clone with a count of one. Its target is not known. The receptor was derived from a man aged 18 to 35 in good health. Some clones in this sample may be carry-over from other donors' samples. The genes are TRBV5-1 and TRBJ2-7; D is undetermined. The material sequenced was memory CD4+ T cells from PBMCs. Subset given: CD45RA-negative fraction. CDR3 sequence reads: CASSLASHYEQYF. CDR3 nucleotides: TGCGCCAGCAGCTTGGCCAGCCACTACGAGCAGTACTTC.